This TCR beta chain is drawn from a study of molecular identifiers for immune sequencing clone quantification. At the level of the study: Naive CD8 cell RNA, from about 20,000 or 100,000 cells, was split five ways in replicates, with four sequenced. Whole-study results and caveats: For effector cells, clones above 20 RNA copies held over 98% of molecules; for naive cells, under 1%.

Concerning this clonotype itself: Its matching antigen is unknown.

One entry per CDR3 protein results from TCRdb running MiXCR on the PCR reads. This table holds 550,000 to 750,000 distinct CDR3 sequences, nearly 20% found once. Naive CD8 T cells, phenotype CD8+CD4-CCR7+CD45RA+, were sorted. This clonotype was obtained from a human donor in good health. Some libraries in this study had Jurkat cell RNA spiked in. The specimen sequenced was naive CD8+ T cells from blood, with Jurkat cell RNA spiked in. This sample's subset: FACS-sorted CD8+CD4-CCR7+CD45RA+ naive T cells.

The CDR3 loop reads CASSFHKWGVQETQYF. The CDR3 DNA reads as TGTGCCAGCAGCTTCCATAAGTGGGGTGTCCAAGAGACCCAGTACTTC. The chain recombines TRBV7-9 with TRBJ2-5; D gene uncertain. V dropped 3 bases and J dropped 1 base, with 15 bases sitting between them. CDR1 is SEHNR and CDR2 is FQNEAQ in the germline V gene (reference sequence). The CDR3 extends over 16 amino acids.